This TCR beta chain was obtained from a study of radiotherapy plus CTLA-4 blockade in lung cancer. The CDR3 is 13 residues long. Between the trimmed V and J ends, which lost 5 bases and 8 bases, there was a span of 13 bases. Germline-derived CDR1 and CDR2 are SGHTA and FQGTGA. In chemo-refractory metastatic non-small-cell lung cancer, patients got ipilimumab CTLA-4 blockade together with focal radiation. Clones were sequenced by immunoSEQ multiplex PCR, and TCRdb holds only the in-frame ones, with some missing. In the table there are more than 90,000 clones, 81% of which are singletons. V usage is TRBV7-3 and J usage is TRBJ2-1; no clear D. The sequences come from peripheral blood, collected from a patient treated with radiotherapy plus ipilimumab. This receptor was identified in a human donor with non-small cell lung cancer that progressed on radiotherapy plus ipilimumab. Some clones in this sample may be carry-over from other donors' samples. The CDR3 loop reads CASSRGSADEQFF. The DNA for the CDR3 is TGTGCCAGCAGCCGCGGTTCGGCCGATGAGCAGTTCTTC.